The text below deals with one T cell receptor (beta chain). Antigen specificity is unknown. These data belong to a study of T cell responses to AZD1222 COVID-19 vaccine. Overall study context: Analysis merged second doses at about 4 or about 12 weeks. Study findings and constraints: Per reports, nearly half of all spike-specific TCRs target regions that are unmutated in variants. Compared with day 0, the breadth and depth of the Spike-specific TCR repertoire rose significantly after two doses of AZD1222. Baseline testing showed seropositivity in only a handful of AZD1222 recipients.

TCRdb's copy holds only in-frame clones and misses some; the assay was immunoSEQ multiplex PCR. Here the sample spans some 130,000 clones, about nine tenths being singletons. CDR3 length: 13 residues. Germline CDR1 and CDR2: MNHEY and SMNVEV (reference sequence). V was shortened by 5 bases and J by 6 bases, with 13 bases between the two germline ends. This sequence was found in an adult in good health. The chain has TRBV27 and TRBJ1-1, with TRBD1 as a possible D gene (5 bases). Sequences were derived from peripheral blood, sampled on day 0 of AZD1222 vaccination. CDR3 DNA: TGTGCCAGCAGTAAAGGGGTTCTAGCTGAAGCTTTCTTT. Amino acid sequence: CASSKGVLAEAFF.